The clone carrying this T cell receptor (beta chain) showed up just a few times. The target antigen is unknown. This sample was taken from a study of cytomegalovirus exposure and HLA in healthy donors. Findings and limits, study-wide: Across donors, presence/absence analyses took sequencing depth to be roughly uniform. On later analysis, the bulk of CMV-associated TCR beta chains appeared to be HLA-restricted. For TCR beta chains, V- and J-gene trimming was later linked to a missense DCLRE1C variant. Reported findings show TCR beta sequences accurately forecast HLA-A and HLA-B alleles in most subjects.

V was cut by 8 bases and J by 1 base, with 17 bases left in between. This CDR3 is 15 amino acids long. The germline gives CDR1 MNHEY, CDR2 SMNVEV (reference sequence). The PCR contained 60 Vbeta and 13 Jbeta primers. TCRdb's copy holds only in-frame clones and misses some; the assay was immunoSEQ multiplex PCR. The profile covers around 130,000 clones, with around 70% appearing a single time and approximately 2.6% taken by the ten largest. This chain connects TRBV27 to TRBJ1-1, with D maybe TRBD1 (6 bases). The sequence was collected from a human donor in good health. Material for sequencing was PBMCs. For the CDR3, the DNA is TGTGCCAGCGCGTACTCCTACAGGGAGAACACTGAAGCTTTCTTT. It translates to CASAYSYRENTEAFF.